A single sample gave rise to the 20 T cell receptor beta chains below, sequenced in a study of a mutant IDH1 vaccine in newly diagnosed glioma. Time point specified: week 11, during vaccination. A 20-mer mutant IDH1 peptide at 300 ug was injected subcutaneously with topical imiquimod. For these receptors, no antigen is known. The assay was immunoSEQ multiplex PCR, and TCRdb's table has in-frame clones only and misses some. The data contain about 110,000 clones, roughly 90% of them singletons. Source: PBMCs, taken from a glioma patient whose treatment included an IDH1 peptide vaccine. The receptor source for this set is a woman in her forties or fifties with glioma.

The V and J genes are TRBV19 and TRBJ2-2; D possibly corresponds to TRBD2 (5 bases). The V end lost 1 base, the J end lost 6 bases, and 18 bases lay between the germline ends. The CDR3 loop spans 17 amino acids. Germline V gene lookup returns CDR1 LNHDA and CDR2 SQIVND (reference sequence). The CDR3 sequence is CASSIGYGGRAAGELFF. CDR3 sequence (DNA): TGTGCCAGTAGTATAGGATACGGAGGCCGAGCGGCCGGGGAGCTGTTTTTT.

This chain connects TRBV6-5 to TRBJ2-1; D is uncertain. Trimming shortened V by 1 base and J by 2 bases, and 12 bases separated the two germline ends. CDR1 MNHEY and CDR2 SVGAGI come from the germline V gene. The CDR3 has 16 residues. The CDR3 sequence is CASSYLKYLTYNEQFF. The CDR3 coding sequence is TGTGCCAGCAGTTACTTGAAGTATCTAACCTACAATGAGCAGTTCTTC.

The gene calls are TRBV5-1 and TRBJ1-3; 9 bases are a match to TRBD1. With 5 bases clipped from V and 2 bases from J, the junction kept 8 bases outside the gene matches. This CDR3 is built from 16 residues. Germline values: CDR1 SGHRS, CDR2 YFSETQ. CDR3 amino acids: CASSWGQGGPGNTIYF. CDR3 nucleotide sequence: TGCGCCAGCAGTTGGGGACAGGGAGGCCCTGGAAACACCATATATTTT.

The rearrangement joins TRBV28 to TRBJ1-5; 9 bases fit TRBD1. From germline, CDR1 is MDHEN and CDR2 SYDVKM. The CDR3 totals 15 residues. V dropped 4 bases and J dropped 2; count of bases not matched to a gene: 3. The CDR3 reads CASSSGTGRNQPQHF. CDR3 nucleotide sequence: TGTGCCAGCAGTTCCGGGACAGGGCGCAATCAGCCCCAGCATTTT.

The CDR3 sequence is CASSLEGVAKNIQYF. The CDR3 coding sequence is TGTGCCAGCAGCTTGGAGGGGGTAGCCAAAAACATTCAGTACTTC. V usage is TRBV5-4 and J usage is TRBJ2-4, with D perhaps matching TRBD1 (6 bases). V gave up 0 bases and J gave up 0 bases, with 7 bases separating them. Germline CDR1 SGHNT, CDR2 YYREEE (reference sequence). This CDR3 contains 15 residues.

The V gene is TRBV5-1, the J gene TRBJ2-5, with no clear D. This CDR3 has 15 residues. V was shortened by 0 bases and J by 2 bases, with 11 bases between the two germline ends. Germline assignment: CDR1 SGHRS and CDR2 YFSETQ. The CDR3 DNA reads TGCGCCAGCAGCTTGGTAATTGGGAAACAAGAGACCCAGTACTTC. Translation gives CASSLVIGKQETQYF.

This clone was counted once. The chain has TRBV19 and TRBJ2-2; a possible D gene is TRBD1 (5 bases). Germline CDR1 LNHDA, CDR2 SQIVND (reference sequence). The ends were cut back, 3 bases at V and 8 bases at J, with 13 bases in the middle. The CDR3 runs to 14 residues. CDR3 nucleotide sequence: TGTGCCAGTAGTATTTGGCAGGGCCGTGGGGAGCTGTTTTTT. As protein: CASSIWQGRGELFF.

CDR3 in amino acids: CASTTPRLAGQETQYF. The CDR3, as DNA: TGTGCCAGCACAACCCCGCGGCTAGCGGGTCAAGAGACCCAGTACTTC. The chain links TRBV28 to TRBJ2-5; 8 positions agree with TRBD2. This CDR3 is built from 16 residues. Per germline, CDR1 MDHEN and CDR2 SYDVKM. V shed 7 bases, J shed 2 bases, and the junction held 12 bases outside the gene matches.

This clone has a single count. The CDR3 coding sequence is TGTGCCAGCAGCGTAGAAAGGGATGGTTGGGGGACCATATATTTT. Translation: CASSVERDGWGTIYF. This chain joins TRBV9 and TRBJ1-3, with D possibly being TRBD1 (5 bases). This CDR3 contains 15 residues. Trimming stripped 0 bases from V and 10 bases from J, with 17 bases between. Germline CDR1 and CDR2: SGDLS and YYNGEE. The whole variable domain, remainder taken from reference TRBV9 and TRBJ1-3, is DSGVTQTPKHLITATGQRVTLRCSPRSGDLSVYWYQQSLDQGLQFLIQYYNGEERAKGNILERFSAQQFPDLHSELNLSSLELGDSALYFCASSVERDGWGTIYFGEGSWLTVV.

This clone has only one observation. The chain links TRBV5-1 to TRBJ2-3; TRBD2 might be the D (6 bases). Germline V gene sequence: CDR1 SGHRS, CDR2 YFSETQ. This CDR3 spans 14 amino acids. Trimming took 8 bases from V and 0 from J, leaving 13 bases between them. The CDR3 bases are TGCGCCAGTCTGCGGGGCGGTAGCACAGATACGCAGTATTTT. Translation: CASLRGGSTDTQYF.

CDR3 in amino acids: CASRAGASSGANVLTF. The CDR3, as DNA: TGTGCCAGCCGAGCGGGAGCTAGCTCTGGGGCCAACGTCCTGACTTTC. The chain uses TRBV7-9 and TRBJ2-6, with 8 bases lining up with TRBD2. There are 16 residues in the CDR3. CDR1 is SEHNR and CDR2 is FQNEAQ in the germline V gene (reference sequence). J gave up 0 bases and V 8 bases, and 6 bases lay outside the gene matches.

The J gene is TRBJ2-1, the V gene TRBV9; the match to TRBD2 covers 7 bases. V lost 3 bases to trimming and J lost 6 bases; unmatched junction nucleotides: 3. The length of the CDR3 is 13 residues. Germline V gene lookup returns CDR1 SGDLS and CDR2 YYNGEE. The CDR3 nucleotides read TGTGCCAGCAGCGGAGCGGGACCCAATGAGCAGTTCTTC. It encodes CASSGAGPNEQFF. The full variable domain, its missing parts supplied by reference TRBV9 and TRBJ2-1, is DSGVTQTPKHLITATGQRVTLRCSPRSGDLSVYWYQQSLDQGLQFLIQYYNGEERAKGNILERFSAQQFPDLHSELNLSSLELGDSALYFCASSGAGPNEQFFGPGTRLTVL.

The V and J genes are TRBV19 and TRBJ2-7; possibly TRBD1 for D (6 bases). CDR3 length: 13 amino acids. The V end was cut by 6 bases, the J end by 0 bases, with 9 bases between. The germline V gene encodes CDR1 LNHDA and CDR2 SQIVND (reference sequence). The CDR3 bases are TGTGCCAGTAGCCTGGACAGCTCCTACGAGCAGTACTTC. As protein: CASSLDSSYEQYF.

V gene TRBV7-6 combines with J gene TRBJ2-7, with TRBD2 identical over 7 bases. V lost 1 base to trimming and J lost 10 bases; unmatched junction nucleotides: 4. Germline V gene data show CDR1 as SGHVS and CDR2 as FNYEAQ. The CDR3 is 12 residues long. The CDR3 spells CASSLEGGSQYF. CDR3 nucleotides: TGTGCCAGCAGCTTAGAGGGAGGGAGTCAGTACTTC.

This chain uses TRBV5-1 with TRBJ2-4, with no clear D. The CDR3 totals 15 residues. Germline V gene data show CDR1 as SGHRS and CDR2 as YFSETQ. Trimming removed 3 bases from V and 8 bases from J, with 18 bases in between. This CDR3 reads CASSSVDPRVDIQYF. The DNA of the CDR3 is TGCGCCAGCAGCTCCGTAGACCCCCGGGTGGACATTCAGTACTTC.

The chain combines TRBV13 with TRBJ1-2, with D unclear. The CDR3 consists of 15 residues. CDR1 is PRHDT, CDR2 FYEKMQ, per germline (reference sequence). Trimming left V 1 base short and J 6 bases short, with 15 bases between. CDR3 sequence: CASSLERFGVNGYTF. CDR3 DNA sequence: TGTGCCAGCAGCTTAGAACGGTTCGGTGTGAATGGCTACACCTTC.

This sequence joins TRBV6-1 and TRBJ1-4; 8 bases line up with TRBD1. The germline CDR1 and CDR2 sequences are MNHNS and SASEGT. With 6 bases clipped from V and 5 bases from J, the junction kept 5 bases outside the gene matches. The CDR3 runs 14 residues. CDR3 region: CASRSGQANEKLFF. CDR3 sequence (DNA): TGTGCCAGCAGATCGGGACAGGCAAATGAAAAACTGTTTTTT.

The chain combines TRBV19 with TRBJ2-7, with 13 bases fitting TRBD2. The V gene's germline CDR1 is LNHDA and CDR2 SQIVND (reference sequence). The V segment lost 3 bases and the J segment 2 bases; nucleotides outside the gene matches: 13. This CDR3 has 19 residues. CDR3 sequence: CASSIRHSGTSGIPYEQYF. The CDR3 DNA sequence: TGTGCCAGTAGTATCCGCCATTCCGGGACTAGCGGGATCCCCTACGAGCAGTACTTC. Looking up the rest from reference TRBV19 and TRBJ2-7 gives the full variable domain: DGGITQSPKYLFRKEGQNVTLSCEQNLNHDAMYWYRQDPGQGLRLIYYSQIVNDFQKGDIAEGYSVSREKKESFPLTVTSAQKNPTAFYLCASSIRHSGTSGIPYEQYFGPGTRLTVT.

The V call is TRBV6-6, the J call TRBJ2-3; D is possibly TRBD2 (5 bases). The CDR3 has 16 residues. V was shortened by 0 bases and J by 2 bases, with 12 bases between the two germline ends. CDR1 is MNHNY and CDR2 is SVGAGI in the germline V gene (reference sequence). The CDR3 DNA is TGTGCCAGCAGTTACTCCCAGAGGGCCCACACAGATACGCAGTATTTT. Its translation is CASSYSQRAHTDTQYF.

CDR3 region: CASSGPSHGEQYF. The CDR3 DNA follows: TGCGCCAGCAGTGGTCCTTCCCACGGCGAGCAGTACTTC. V is TRBV10-1 and J is TRBJ2-7; D gene uncertain. Trimming shortened V by 4 bases and J by 6 bases, and 13 bases separated the two germline ends. Germline V gene data show CDR1 as WNHNN and CDR2 as SYGVQD (reference sequence). CDR3 length: 13 residues.